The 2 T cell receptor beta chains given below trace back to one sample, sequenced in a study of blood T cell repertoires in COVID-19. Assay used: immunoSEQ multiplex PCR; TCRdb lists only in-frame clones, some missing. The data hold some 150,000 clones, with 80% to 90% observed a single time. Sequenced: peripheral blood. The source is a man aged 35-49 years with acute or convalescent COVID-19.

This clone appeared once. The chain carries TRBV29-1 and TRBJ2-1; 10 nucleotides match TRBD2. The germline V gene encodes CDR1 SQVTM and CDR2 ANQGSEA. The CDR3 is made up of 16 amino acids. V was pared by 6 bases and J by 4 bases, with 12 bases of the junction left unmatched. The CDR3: CSVPMVAGGIYNEQFF. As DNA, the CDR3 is TGCAGCGTCCCCATGGTAGCGGGGGGAATATACAATGAGCAGTTCTTC.

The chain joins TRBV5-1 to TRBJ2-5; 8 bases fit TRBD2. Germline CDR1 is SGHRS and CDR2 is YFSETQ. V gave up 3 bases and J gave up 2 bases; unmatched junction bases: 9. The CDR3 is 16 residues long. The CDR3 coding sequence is TGCGCCAGCAGCTCCGGGACTAGTAGACCTCAAGAGACCCAGTACTTC. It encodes CASSSGTSRPQETQYF. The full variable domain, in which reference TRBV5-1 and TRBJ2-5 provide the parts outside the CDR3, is KAGVTQTPRYLIKTRGQQVTLSCSPISGHRSVSWYQQTPGQGLQFLFEYFSETQRNKGNFPGRFSGRQFSNSRSEMNVSTLELGDSALYLCASSSGTSRPQETQYFGPGTRLLVL.